The rows below give T cell receptor beta chains drawn from one sample of a study of PD-1 blockade in classical Hodgkin lymphoma. The repertoire was sequenced with immunoSEQ multiplex PCR; TCRdb's copy has only in-frame clones and lacks some. In the table there are 49,000 or so clones, less than 85% of which are singletons. Sequencing was performed on peripheral blood mononuclear cells (PBMCs), taken before the second cycle of nivolumab. Receptor source: a human donor with classical Hodgkin lymphoma. Each CDR3 is given with its conserved first and last residue. The D gene is left open where the match is weak. Where a row states a size, it is once, few, many or the class of an expanded clone; other rows omit it.

TRBV7-9	.	.	TRBJ2-2	CASSLSTWTGELFF	TGTGCCAGCAGCTTATCGACGTGGACCGGGGAGCTGTTTTTT
TRBV4-1	.	TRBD1	TRBJ1-2	CASSQAQGASGYTF	TGCGCCAGCAGCCAAGCGCAGGGGGCGTCTGGCTACACCTTC
TRBV28	.	TRBD1	TRBJ1-2	CASRAGGFPNYGYTF	TGTGCCAGCAGGGCAGGGGGGTTTCCTAACTATGGCTACACCTTC
TRBV27	.	.	TRBJ2-1	CASSLAGSGSYNEQFF	TGTGCCAGCAGTTTAGCTGGTAGCGGATCCTACAATGAGCAGTTCTTC
TRBV5-5	.	TRBD1	TRBJ1-1	CASSLRPGQGEAFF	TGTGCCAGCAGCCTGCGACCGGGACAGGGTGAAGCTTTCTTT
TRBV7-9	.	.	TRBJ1-3	CASSSGQPGNTIYF	TGTGCCAGCAGCTCCGGACAGCCTGGAAACACCATATATTTT
TRBV11-3	once	TRBD1	TRBJ2-7	CASSSSLGTGPYEQYF	TGTGCCAGCAGCTCGTCCCTTGGGACAGGACCGTACGAGCAGTACTTC
TRBV9	.	.	TRBJ2-1	CASSGLTVIF	TGTGCCAGCAGCGGATTGACGGTCATCTTC
TRBV9	.	.	TRBJ1-5	CASSGDGNQPQHF	TGTGCCAGCAGCGGGGACGGGAATCAGCCCCAGCATTTT
TRBV28	.	.	TRBJ1-2	CASSSYYGYTF	TGTGCCAGCAGTTCGTACTATGGCTACACCTTC
TRBV2	.	TRBD2	TRBJ2-1	CASSEVLAGVNEQFF	TGTGCCAGCAGTGAAGTTCTAGCGGGAGTCAATGAGCAGTTCTTC
TRBV30	few	.	TRBJ1-2	CAWRGVGGNQYGYTF	TGTGCCTGGAGGGGGGTTGGCGGAAATCAATATGGCTACACCTTC
TRBV9	.	.	TRBJ1-2	CASSSATANYGYTF	TGTGCCAGCAGCTCGGCTACAGCTAACTATGGCTACACCTTC
TRBV28	.	.	TRBJ2-1	CASRPGAERNEQFF	TGTGCCAGCAGGCCGGGGGCTGAACGAAATGAGCAGTTCTTC
TRBV19	few	TRBD1	TRBJ1-5	CASSIGPRGLSQPQHF	TGTGCCAGTAGTATAGGGCCGAGGGGGCTAAGTCAGCCCCAGCATTTT
TRBV11-2	once	.	TRBJ1-1	CASSLNTNTEAFF	TGTGCCAGCAGCTTAAATACGAACACTGAAGCTTTCTTT
TRBV18	.	TRBD1	TRBJ1-1	CASSPWTGGTGGAFF	TGTGCCAGCTCACCCTGGACAGGGGGGACTGGGGGGGCTTTCTTT
TRBV18	.	.	TRBJ1-1	CASSNKANTEAFF	TGTGCCAGCTCGAACAAAGCAAACACTGAAGCTTTCTTT
TRBV28	.	.	TRBJ2-1	CAILPNTGVRDEQFF	TGTGCCATCCTACCTAACACGGGCGTTAGGGATGAGCAGTTCTTC
TRBV29-1	.	.	TRBJ2-4	CSVEEGRNIQYF	TGCAGCGTTGAAGAAGGGAGGAACATTCAGTACTTC
TRBV19	.	.	TRBJ1-2	CASSMLTGAKENYGYTF	TGTGCCAGTAGTATGCTGACGGGGGCTAAAGAGAACTATGGCTACACCTTC
TRBV7-9	.	TRBD2	TRBJ2-7	CASSLGLAGTHEQYF	TGTGCCAGCAGCTTAGGTTTAGCGGGAACACACGAGCAGTACTTC
TRBV9	.	.	TRBJ2-1	CASSVDLYNEQFF	TGTGCCAGCAGCGTAGACCTGTACAATGAGCAGTTCTTC
TRBV5-1	.	TRBD2	TRBJ2-6	CASSSPGLAGGRSGANVLTF	TGCGCCAGCAGCTCACCGGGACTAGCGGGAGGTCGCTCTGGGGCCAACGTCCTGACTTTC